This is a list of T cell receptor beta chains from one sample in a study of shared clonotypes between healthy human individuals. TCRdb's table, derived via immunoSEQ multiplex PCR, lists solely in-frame clones and lacks some. Of hundreds of thousands of clones in the sample, 95% to 97% were seen once. The specimen was naive CD8+ T cells sorted from blood. Receptor source: a man aged 25 to 40 in good health. Both conserved end residues are part of each CDR3. A D gene is named only where the DNA matches it firmly. Clone size appears in some rows only: once, few, many, or a class for an expanded clone.

v_gene	j_gene	abundance	d_gene	CDR3aa	CDR3nt
TRBV6-5	TRBJ1-5	.	.	CASSYDSNQPQHF	TGTGCCAGCAGTTACGATAGCAATCAGCCCCAGCATTTT
TRBV4-1	TRBJ1-1	.	.	CASSLITDRNTEAFF	TGCGCCAGCAGTCTTATCACGGACAGGAACACTGAAGCTTTCTTT
TRBV28	TRBJ2-1	once	.	CASSLQLGGSKYNEQFF	TGTGCCAGCAGTTTACAACTCGGGGGCTCGAAATACAATGAGCAGTTCTTC
TRBV7-9	TRBJ2-7	.	TRBD1	CASSWGQGSPYEQYF	TGTGCCAGCAGCTGGGGACAGGGAAGCCCCTACGAGCAGTACTTC
TRBV19	TRBJ1-1	.	TRBD1	CASSINPTGATEAFF	TGTGCCAGTAGTATCAACCCCACAGGGGCCACTGAAGCTTTCTTT
TRBV9	TRBJ2-2	few	.	CASSVAVGTGELFF	TGTGCCAGCAGCGTAGCTGTGGGAACAGGGGAGCTGTTTTTT
TRBV4-3	TRBJ2-7	.	TRBD1	CASSPDRANYEQYF	TGCGCCAGCAGCCCCGACAGGGCGAACTACGAGCAGTACTTC
TRBV2	TRBJ2-7	.	.	CASSEAYSNSYEQYF	TGTGCCAGCAGTGAAGCGTACAGTAATTCCTACGAGCAGTACTTC
TRBV7-9	TRBJ2-7	.	.	CASSLGNTGYEQYF	TGTGCCAGCAGCCTGGGGAATACCGGCTACGAGCAGTACTTC
TRBV5-1	TRBJ2-1	.	TRBD2	CASSFSGLAGDGDEQFF	TGCGCCAGCAGCTTCTCGGGACTAGCGGGAGACGGGGATGAGCAGTTCTTC
TRBV4-1	TRBJ1-2	.	.	CASSQTGNYGYTF	TGCGCCAGCAGCCAAACAGGCAACTATGGCTACACCTTC
TRBV28	TRBJ2-7	.	.	CASTWGSGAYEQYF	TGTGCCAGCACCTGGGGTAGCGGTGCCTACGAGCAGTACTTC
TRBV11-2	TRBJ2-7	.	.	CASSEDMDYEQYF	TGTGCCAGCAGCGAGGACATGGACTACGAGCAGTACTTC
TRBV27	TRBJ2-7	.	.	CASSPTSSYEQYF	TGTGCCAGCAGCCCGACTTCGAGCTACGAGCAGTACTTC
TRBV7-2	TRBJ2-5	once	TRBD1	CASSVKQTGWQETQYF	TGTGCCAGCAGCGTAAAGCAGACAGGGTGGCAAGAGACCCAGTACTTC
TRBV30	TRBJ1-1	.	.	CAWSAPGLEAFF	TGTGCCTGGAGTGCCCCAGGGCTTGAAGCTTTCTTT
TRBV29-1	TRBJ2-7	.	.	CSVEGGHYEQYF	TGCAGCGTTGAGGGGGGGCACTACGAGCAGTACTTC
TRBV7-7	TRBJ2-7	.	.	CASSLSLYYEQYF	TGTGCTAGCAGCTTAAGTCTCTACTACGAGCAGTACTTC
TRBV20-1	TRBJ2-7	.	.	CRASRDYEQYF	TGCAGGGCCTCGCGGGACTACGAGCAGTACTTC
TRBV6-1	TRBJ2-7	once	.	CASSVGHSYEQYF	TGTGCCAGCAGTGTTGGGCACAGCTACGAGCAGTACTTC
TRBV5-6	TRBJ1-5	.	.	CASSQERQTSFGNQPQHF	TGTGCCAGCAGCCAAGAGCGGCAGACGAGTTTCGGGAATCAGCCCCAGCATTTT
TRBV7-9	TRBJ2-1	.	.	CASSSLQGYEQFF	TGTGCCAGCAGCTCCCTCCAGGGGTATGAGCAGTTCTTC
TRBV5-6	TRBJ2-1	.	.	CASSPGTDYNEQFF	TGTGCCAGCAGCCCCGGGACGGACTACAATGAGCAGTTCTTC
TRBV27	TRBJ2-1	.	.	CASSLIRGAEDEQFF	TGTGCCAGCAGTTTAATAAGGGGCGCGGAAGATGAGCAGTTCTTC
TRBV30	TRBJ2-1	.	TRBD1	CAWSVRDRGHEQFF	TGTGCCTGGAGTGTACGGGACAGGGGGCATGAGCAGTTCTTC
TRBV27	TRBJ2-3	.	.	CASSLIQGSDTQYF	TGTGCCAGCAGTTTGATACAGGGTTCAGATACGCAGTATTTT
TRBV29-1	TRBJ2-1	.	TRBD2	CSVEASGSLTYNEQFF	TGCAGCGTTGAGGCTAGCGGGAGTTTAACCTACAATGAGCAGTTCTTC
TRBV6-1	TRBJ2-7	once	.	CASSVPAGSYEQYF	TGTGCCAGCAGTGTTCCCGCGGGTTCCTACGAGCAGTACTTC
TRBV19	TRBJ2-1	.	.	CASNPTDFYNEQFF	TGTGCCAGTAACCCAACGGACTTCTACAATGAGCAGTTCTTC
TRBV6-5	TRBJ1-3	.	.	CASSQTMLAGNTIYF	TGTGCCAGCAGTCAAACGATGTTGGCTGGAAACACCATATATTTT
TRBV4-1	TRBJ2-5	.	.	CASSPEVGSTQYF	TGCGCCAGCAGCCCAGAAGTAGGGTCGACCCAGTACTTC
TRBV27	TRBJ2-7	once	TRBD1	CASSYSQGEDSYEQYF	TGTGCCAGCAGTTATTCACAGGGGGAGGACTCCTACGAGCAGTACTTC
TRBV7-2	TRBJ2-7	.	TRBD1	CASSLVGRGTGGSYEQYF	TGTGCCAGCAGCTTAGTGGGCAGAGGGACAGGGGGCTCCTACGAGCAGTACTTC